These T cell receptor beta chains were read from a single sample in a study of shared clonotypes between healthy human individuals. Repertoires were generated with immunoSEQ multiplex PCR, while TCRdb's copy carries only in-frame clones and drops some. The repertoire includes roughly 2.5 million clones, about 92% of them detected once, and roughly 0.13% sits in the top ten. Specimen: naive CD4+ T cells sorted from blood. These receptors were obtained from a man aged 18-30 years in good health. The conserved cysteine and the conserved F or W are not part of the CDR3 here. Fields, in order: clone size, V gene, CDR3 protein. Clone size is stated in some rows and not others, as once, few, many or a class when expanded.

>NA|TRBV7-3
ASSLTGQPNQPQH
>NA|TRBV7-2
ASSLGAGGNYNEQF
>NA|TRBV6-5
ASSPTGPSSPLH
>NA|TRBV5-1
ASSRGTFTTDTQY
>NA|TRBV29-1
SVVSGGSYEQY
>NA|TRBV19
ASSVQGGQPQH
>once|TRBV15
ATSRFSYEQY
>NA|TRBV18
ASSPTSMGTDTQY
>NA|TRBV25-1
ASSAGRNTEAF
>NA|TRBV10-2
ASSELGQGYTYEQY
>once|TRBV19
ASTSYRDRGIAGNTIY
>few|TRBV9
ASSPTGVRGYT
>NA|TRBV19
ASSKARSSYNSPLH
>once|TRBV5-8
ASRYTLPGNTIY
>NA|TRBV12-5
ASGSPGGRSNEQF
>NA|TRBV5-1
ASSYNLDSGNTIY
>NA|TRBV19
ASSMVSEETQY
>once|TRBV6-6
ASRSRGQETQY
>NA|TRBV28
ASIPQRNQPQH
>NA|TRBV27
ASSSPGSPAF
>NA|TRBV2
ASRGGAATGELF
>NA|TRBV5-1
ASSFGTGLSSYEQY
>NA|TRBV30
AWVFGGGANEQF
>NA|TRBV9
ASSVATLPRDEQF
>NA|TRBV2
ASRPNEKTQY
>NA|TRBV14
ASSLRTSANTGELF
>NA|TRBV7-8
ASSLVTGLPGANVLT
>NA|TRBV10-3
AISSSANTEAF
>NA|TRBV20-1
SANRDTQY